This T cell receptor (beta chain) derives from a study of blood T cell repertoires in COVID-19. Unmatched junction bases numbered 1, after V lost 6 bases and J lost 1 base. The CDR3 runs to 13 residues. The repertoire was sequenced with immunoSEQ multiplex PCR; TCRdb's copy has only in-frame clones and lacks some. Found here are over 150,000 clones, about 88% of them singletons; the top ten hold approximately 9.4%. The receptor was isolated from a woman aged 18-29 years who had recovered from COVID-19. The sequenced sample consisted of PBMCs or T cells enriched from blood (not recorded which). This sequence joins TRBV12-3 or TRBV12-4 and TRBJ1-2; the match to TRBD1 covers 8 bases. CDR3 nucleotide sequence: TGTGCCAGCAGGACAGGGGATAACTATGGCTACACCTTC. This encodes CASRTGDNYGYTF.